This note documents a single T cell receptor beta chain sequence. Authors' methods: Estimated nucleated cell counts came from reference gene primer amplification. Profiling relied on immunoSEQ multiplex PCR, and the TCRdb table lists in-frame clones only, not all of them. V and J calls and clone size are those listed in that table; D and trimming were worked out from the DNA. Of 60,000 to 75,000 clones in the sample, more than 65% were seen once. This specimen belongs to a study of blood T cell repertoires in COVID-19. Across the study: Spain, Italy and the United States supplied samples that represented acute and convalescent COVID-19. PBMCs, B-cell-depleted T cells, or T cells provided the cDNA or gDNA that made up the material.

The V gene end was trimmed by 7 bases and the J gene end by 3 bases; junction bases not matched to a gene: 7. CDR1 and CDR2 from the germline V gene are SGHRS and YFSETQ. The CDR3 runs to 13 residues. This TCR was sampled from a woman in her 70s with acute or convalescent COVID-19. Sequenced input: peripheral blood. The V call is TRBV5-1, the J call TRBJ2-7, with 7 bases identical to TRBD2. The CDR3 loop is CASRVERGYEQYF. As DNA, the CDR3 is TGCGCCAGCCGCGTAGAGCGGGGCTACGAGCAGTACTTC.